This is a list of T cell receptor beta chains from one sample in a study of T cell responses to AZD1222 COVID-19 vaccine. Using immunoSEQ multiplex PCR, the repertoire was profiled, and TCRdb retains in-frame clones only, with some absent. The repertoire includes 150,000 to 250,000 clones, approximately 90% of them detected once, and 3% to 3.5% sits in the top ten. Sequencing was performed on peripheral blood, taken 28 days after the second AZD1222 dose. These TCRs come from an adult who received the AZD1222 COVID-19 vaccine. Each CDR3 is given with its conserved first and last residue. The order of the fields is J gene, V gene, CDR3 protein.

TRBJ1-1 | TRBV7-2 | CASSLGARGTEAFF
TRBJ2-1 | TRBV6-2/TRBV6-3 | CASSYKRERAGGSEQFF
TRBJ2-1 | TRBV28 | CASSTRDKNNEQFF
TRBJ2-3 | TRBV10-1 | CASSDRKDTQYF
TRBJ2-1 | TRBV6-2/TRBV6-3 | CASSSPSGAGPYNEQFF
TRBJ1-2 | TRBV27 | CASSLSLTGSGYTF
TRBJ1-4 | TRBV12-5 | CASGLTAEKLFF
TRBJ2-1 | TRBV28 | CASRYQREYNEQFF
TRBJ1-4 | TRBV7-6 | CASSAFATNEKLFF
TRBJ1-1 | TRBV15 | CATSRGQGTLPVGAFF
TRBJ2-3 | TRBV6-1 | CASSEMSLRTDTQYF
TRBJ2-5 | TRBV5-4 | CASSLGQGQETQYF
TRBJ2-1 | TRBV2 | CARGEGLFELGDEQFF
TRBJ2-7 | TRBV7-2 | CASSSFQREGLNEQYF
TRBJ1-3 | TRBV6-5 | CASRLDRIPGNTIYF
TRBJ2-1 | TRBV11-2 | CASSLKGNEQFF
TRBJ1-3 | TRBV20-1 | CSASVRGSGNTIYF
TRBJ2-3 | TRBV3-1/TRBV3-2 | CASSQEPGDTDTQYF
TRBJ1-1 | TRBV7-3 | CASSGQGDTEAFF
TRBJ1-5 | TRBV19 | CASNRQDHQPQHF
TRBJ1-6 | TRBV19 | CASTPRGAKSNSPLHF
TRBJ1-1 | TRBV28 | CASKDLLFEAFF
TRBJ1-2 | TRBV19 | CASSIGGLNYGYTF
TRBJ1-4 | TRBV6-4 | CASTKEKGEGNEKLFF
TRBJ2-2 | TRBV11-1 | CASSRERVTGELFF
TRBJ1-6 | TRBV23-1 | CASSQAVSSYNSPLHF
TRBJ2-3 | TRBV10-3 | CAISEWGSTDTQYF
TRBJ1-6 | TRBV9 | CASSGQRGENSPLHF
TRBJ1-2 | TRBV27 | CASSPDRGGTNYGYTF
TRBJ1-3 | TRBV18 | CASSLNRDRGPGNTIYF
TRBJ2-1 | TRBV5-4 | CAARTSGRYNEQFF
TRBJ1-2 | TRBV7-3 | CASSLTSGIGYTF
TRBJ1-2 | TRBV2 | CASSLDSTNYGYTF
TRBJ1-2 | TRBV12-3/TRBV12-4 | CASSFGANGYTF
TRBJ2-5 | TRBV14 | CASSPRGQRETQYF
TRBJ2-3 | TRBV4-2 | CASSPKMGLETDTQYF
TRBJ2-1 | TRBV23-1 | CASSQIGASGTVGHNEQFF
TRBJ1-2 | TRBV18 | CASSPWSLSNYGYTF
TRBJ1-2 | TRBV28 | CASRDSRKTNYGYTF
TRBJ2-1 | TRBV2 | CASSPVLAGDSEQFF
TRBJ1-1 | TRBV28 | CATMGPNTEAFF
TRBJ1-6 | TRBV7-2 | CASSPGDRVSPLHF
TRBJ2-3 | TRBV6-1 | CASSDDRPSTDTQYF
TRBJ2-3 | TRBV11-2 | CASSQGTSGSADTQYF
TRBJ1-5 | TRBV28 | CASSSDWTQPQHF
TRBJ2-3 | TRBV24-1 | CATSDSGQLNPSTDTQYF
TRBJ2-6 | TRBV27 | CASSLRSSGANVLTF
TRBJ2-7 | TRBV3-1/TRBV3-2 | CASSQGYEQYF
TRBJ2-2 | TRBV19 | CASTSGFRGTGELFF
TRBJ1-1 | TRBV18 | CASSPVTGGYTTEAFF
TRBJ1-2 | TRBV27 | CASSLSEGSYGYTF
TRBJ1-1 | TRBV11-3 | CASSREGALKTEAFF
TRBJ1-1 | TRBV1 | CTSSRPLGGENTEAFF